The 8 T cell receptor beta chains below all came from one sample that was sequenced in a study of T-cell memory formation after mild COVID-19. TCRdb ran MiXCR on the 5' RACE reads and lists one entry per CDR3 protein. The profile covers about 350,000 distinct CDR3 sequences, with more than 20% appearing a single time and 21% taken by the ten largest. The sequenced sample was PBMCs or a T cell subset sorted from them (not recorded which). These receptors were collected from a man aged 18 to 35 who had mild COVID-19 (a few samples of this study predate the infection). Cell type and time point are not known.

This clonotype came up a few times. V and J are TRBV10-3 and TRBJ2-3; 9 bases map to TRBD2. Germline CDR1 reads ENHRY; CDR2 reads SYGVKD. This CDR3 contains 15 residues. The ends lost 8 bases at V and 2 bases at J; junction bases unmatched: 8. CDR3 coding DNA: TGTGCCATCGAAGGTAGCGGGGGTCTCACAGATACGCAGTATTTT. The encoded protein is CAIEGSGGLTDTQYF.

The chain couples TRBV3-1 to TRBJ1-3, with TRBD1 identical over 7 bases. CDR1 and CDR2 (germline): LGHDT, YNNKEL (reference sequence). V was pared by 4 bases and J by 2 bases, with 8 bases of the junction left unmatched. There are 16 residues in the CDR3. The chain's CDR3 is CASSLLHDRAGNTIYF. CDR3 nucleotide sequence: TGTGCCAGCAGCCTCCTCCACGACAGGGCTGGAAACACCATATATTTT.

There are a few counts of this clonotype. The genes are TRBV28 and TRBJ1-6; D perhaps matches TRBD1 (5 bases). CDR3 length: 14 residues. Germline CDR1 MDHEN, CDR2 SYDVKM. V shed 3 bases and J shed 10 bases, with 13 bases lying between them. The CDR3 nucleotides read TGTGCCAGCAGTTTCGGGGGGTCGATGTCACCCCTCCACTTT. Residues: CASSFGGSMSPLHF.

The gene calls are TRBV6-2 or TRBV6-3 and TRBJ2-5, with 10 bases lining up with TRBD2. The CDR3 sequence is 18 residues long. Germline CDR1 MNHEY, CDR2 SVGEGT. J gave up 0 bases and V 2 bases, and 9 bases lay outside the gene matches. Written as DNA, the CDR3 is TGTGCCAGCAGTTACGTATCTAGCGGGGGATCGTACCAAGAGACCCAGTACTTC. Translation: CASSYVSSGGSYQETQYF.

This clonotype has just a few counts. V is TRBV5-1 and J is TRBJ2-3; D perhaps matches TRBD1 (5 bases). The CDR3 totals 15 residues. Trimming stripped 1 base from V and 2 bases from J, with 11 bases between. Germline lookup yields CDR1 SGHRS and CDR2 YFSETQ. The CDR3 coding sequence is TGCGCCAGCAGCTTGACAGGAACGGACACAGATACGCAGTATTTT. Protein product: CASSLTGTDTDTQYF.

This chain links TRBV5-1 with TRBJ2-3; D might be TRBD2 (5 bases). This CDR3 comprises 15 residues. CDR1 is SGHRS and CDR2 is YFSETQ in the germline V gene. The V and J ends lost 1 base and 3 bases respectively, with 12 bases between them. The CDR3: CASSLRGGRTDTQYF. The CDR3 bases are TGCGCCAGCAGCTTGAGAGGAGGAAGGACAGATACGCAGTATTTT.

This chain uses TRBV12-3 or TRBV12-4 with TRBJ2-3, with D possibly being TRBD2 (7 bases). The CDR3 covers 16 residues. V was shortened by 0 bases and J by 0 bases, with 10 bases between the two germline ends. The CDR3 is CASSLAGGLSTDTQYF. DNA of the CDR3: TGTGCCAGCAGTTTAGCGGGGGGGCTCAGCACAGATACGCAGTATTTT.

V and J are TRBV11-2 and TRBJ2-5; D is perhaps TRBD1 or TRBD2 (6 bases each). Germline CDR1 reads SGHAT; CDR2 reads FQNNGV. Trimming stripped 4 bases from V and 0 bases from J, with 15 bases between. CDR3 length: 16 residues. In DNA, the CDR3 is TGTGCCAGCAGCTCCCCGGAGGGGGAGTACCAAGAGACCCAGTACTTC. Protein product: CASSSPEGEYQETQYF.